This T cell receptor (beta chain) was retrieved from a study of T-cell reconstitution after alpha-beta-depleted transplantation in children. The library targeted TCRbeta and was prepared with unique molecular identifiers. TCRdb used MiXCR to reprocess the PCR reads, holding one entry per CDR3 protein. The table has 330,000 or so distinct CDR3 sequences, 10% to 13% seen once. V gave up 3 bases and J gave up 0 bases, with 12 bases separating them. Per the germline V gene, CDR1 is SNHLY and CDR2 is FYNNEI. The CDR3 has 15 amino acids. The starting material was PBMCs from the stem cell graft donor, obtained from the stem cell graft. The clonotype originates from a human donor who donated a stem cell graft to a child with acute lymphoblastic leukemia. This sequence joins TRBV2 and TRBJ2-7, with TRBD1 as a possible D gene (5 bases). CDR3 sequence reads: CASSEGPGDSYEQYF. The DNA of the CDR3 is TGTGCCAGCAGTGAGGGGCCAGGCGACTCCTACGAGCAGTACTTC.